The 3 T cell receptor beta chains in this list originate from one sample, sequenced in a study of blood T cell repertoires in COVID-19. Libraries were prepared by immunoSEQ multiplex PCR; TCRdb keeps only in-frame clonotypes and omits some of them. The table records around 250,000 clones, under 85% of them present only once. Sequences were obtained from peripheral blood. The receptors were sampled from a young man who had recovered from COVID-19.

In this sample, this clone turned up a few times. The chain joins TRBV9 to TRBJ1-6; D is undetermined. There are 13 residues in the CDR3. CDR1 is SGDLS, CDR2 YYNGEE, per germline. V was cut by 0 bases and J by 7 bases, with 5 bases left in between. CDR3 sequence: CASSVEPNSPLHF. CDR3 coding DNA: TGTGCCAGCAGCGTAGAGCCGAATTCACCCCTCCACTTT.

The rearrangement links TRBV7-8 to TRBJ1-2; TRBD1 matches at 7 bases. V lost 0 bases and J lost 2; bases outside the gene matches: 9. The CDR3 is made up of 17 amino acids. Germline CDR1 is SGHVS and CDR2 is FQNEAQ. This chain's CDR3 is CASSLAPPMTGNYGYTF. The CDR3 DNA is TGTGCCAGCAGCTTAGCGCCCCCAATGACAGGGAACTATGGCTACACCTTC.

The chain carries TRBV21-1 and TRBJ2-7; no check of the table's D call, TRBD2, against the DNA was made. TRBV21-1 is a known pseudogene. The length of the CDR3 is 13 residues. DNA of the CDR3: TGTGCCAGCTATGCGGCGGCCTCCTACGAGCAGTACGTC. It translates to CASYAAASYEQYV.